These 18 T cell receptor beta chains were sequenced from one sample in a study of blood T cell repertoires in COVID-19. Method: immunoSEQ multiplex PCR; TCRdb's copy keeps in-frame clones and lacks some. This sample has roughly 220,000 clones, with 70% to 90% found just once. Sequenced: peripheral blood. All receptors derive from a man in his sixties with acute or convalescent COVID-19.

The CDR3: CATPNLQRGEVGELFF. CDR3 DNA: TGTGCCACCCCGAATTTGCAGCGGGGGGAAGTCGGGGAGCTGTTTTTT. The rearrangement uses TRBV19 and TRBJ2-2; TRBD2 agrees at 9 bases. Germline trimming cut 10 bases from V and 7 bases from J; bases unmatched to any gene: 16. The germline CDR1 and CDR2 sequences are LNHDA and SQIVND (reference sequence). This CDR3 is built from 16 residues.

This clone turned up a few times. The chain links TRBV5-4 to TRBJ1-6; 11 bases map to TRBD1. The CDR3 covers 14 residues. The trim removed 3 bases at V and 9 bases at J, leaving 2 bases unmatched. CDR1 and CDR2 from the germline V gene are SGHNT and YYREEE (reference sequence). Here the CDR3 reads CASSSGTGGSPLHF. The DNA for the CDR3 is TGTGCCAGCAGCTCCGGGACAGGGGGTTCACCCCTCCACTTT. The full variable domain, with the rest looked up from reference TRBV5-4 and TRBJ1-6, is ETGVTQSPTHLIKTRGQQVTLRCSSQSGHNTVSWYQQALGQGPQFIFQYYREEENGRGNFPPRFSGLQFPNYSSELNVNALELDDSALYLCASSSGTGGSPLHFGNGTRLTVT.

CDR3 nucleotides: TGTGCCAGCAGCTTAATAGGACAGGCCTACGAGCAGTACTTC. It codes for CASSLIGQAYEQYF. V is TRBV7-9 and J is TRBJ2-7; 7 nucleotides line up with TRBD1. CDR3 length equals 14 residues. Trimming took 2 bases from V and 2 from J; bases not matched to a gene: 3. Germline CDR1 and CDR2: SEHNR and FQNEAQ (reference sequence).

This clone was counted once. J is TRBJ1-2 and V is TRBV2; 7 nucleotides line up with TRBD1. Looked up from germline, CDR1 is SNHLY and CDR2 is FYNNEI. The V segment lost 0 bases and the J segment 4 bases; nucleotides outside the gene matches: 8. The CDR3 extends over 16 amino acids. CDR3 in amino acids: CASSEAGTATGYGYTF. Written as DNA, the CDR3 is TGTGCCAGCAGTGAAGCCGGGACAGCCACTGGCTATGGCTACACCTTC.

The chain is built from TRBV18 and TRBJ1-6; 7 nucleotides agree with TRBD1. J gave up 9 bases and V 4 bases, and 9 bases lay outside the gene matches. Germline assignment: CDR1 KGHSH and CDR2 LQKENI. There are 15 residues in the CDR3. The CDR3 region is CASSRTGEWVSPLHF. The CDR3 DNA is TGTGCCAGCTCACGTACAGGGGAATGGGTTTCACCCCTCCACTTT.

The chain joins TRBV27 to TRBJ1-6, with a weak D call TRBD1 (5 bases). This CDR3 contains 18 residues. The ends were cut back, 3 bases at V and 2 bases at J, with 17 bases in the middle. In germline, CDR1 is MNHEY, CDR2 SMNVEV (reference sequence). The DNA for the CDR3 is TGTGCCAGCAGTTTTGGTGGGGGGGTACTAACCTATAATTCACCCCTCCACTTT. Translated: CASSFGGGVLTYNSPLHF.

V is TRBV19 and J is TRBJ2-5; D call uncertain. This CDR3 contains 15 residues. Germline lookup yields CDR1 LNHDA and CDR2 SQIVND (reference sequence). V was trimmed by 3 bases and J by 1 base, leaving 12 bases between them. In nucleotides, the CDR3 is TGTGCCAGTAGTATTGCTTGGCAGGCCCAAGAGACCCAGTACTTC. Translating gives CASSIAWQAQETQYF.

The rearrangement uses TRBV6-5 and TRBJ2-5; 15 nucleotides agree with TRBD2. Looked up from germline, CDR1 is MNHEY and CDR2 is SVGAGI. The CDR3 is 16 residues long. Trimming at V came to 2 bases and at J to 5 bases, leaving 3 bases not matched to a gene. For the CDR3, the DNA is TGTGCCAGCAGTTACAGGGGACTAGCGGGGGGTGAGACCCAGTACTTC. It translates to CASSYRGLAGGETQYF.

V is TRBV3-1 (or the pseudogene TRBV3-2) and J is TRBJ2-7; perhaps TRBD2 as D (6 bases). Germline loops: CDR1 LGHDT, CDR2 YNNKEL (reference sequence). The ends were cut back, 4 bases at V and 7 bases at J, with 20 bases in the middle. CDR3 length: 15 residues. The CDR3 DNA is TGTGCCAGCAGCCGCCTAGCAGGGAGGTCGGGGGAGCAGTACTTC. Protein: CASSRLAGRSGEQYF.

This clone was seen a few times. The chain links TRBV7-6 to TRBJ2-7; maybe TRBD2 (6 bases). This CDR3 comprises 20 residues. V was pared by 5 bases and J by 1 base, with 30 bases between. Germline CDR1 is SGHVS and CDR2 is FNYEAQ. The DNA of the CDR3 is TGTGCCAGCAGCCTTATGGTATCGGTGTCGGGCGGGACCGGTTCCTACGAGCAGTACTTC. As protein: CASSLMVSVSGGTGSYEQYF.

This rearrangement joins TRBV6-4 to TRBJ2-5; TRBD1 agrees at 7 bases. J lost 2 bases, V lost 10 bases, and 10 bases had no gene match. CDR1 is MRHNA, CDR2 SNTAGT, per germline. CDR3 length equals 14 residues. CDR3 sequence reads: CATGQGGGQETQYF. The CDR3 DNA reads TGTGCCACCGGTCAAGGGGGCGGTCAAGAGACCCAGTACTTC.

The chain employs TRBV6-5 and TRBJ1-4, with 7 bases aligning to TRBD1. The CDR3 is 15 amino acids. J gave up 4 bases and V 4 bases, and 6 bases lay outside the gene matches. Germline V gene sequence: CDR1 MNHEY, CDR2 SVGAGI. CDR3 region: CASSFRDSFNEKLFF. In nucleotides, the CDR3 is TGTGCCAGCAGTTTCAGGGACAGCTTTAATGAAAAACTGTTTTTT.

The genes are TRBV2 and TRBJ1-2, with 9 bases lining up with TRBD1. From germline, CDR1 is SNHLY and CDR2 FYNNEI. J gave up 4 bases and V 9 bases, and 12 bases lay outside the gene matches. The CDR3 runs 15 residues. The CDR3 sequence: CARDIRDRESYGYTF. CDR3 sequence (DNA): TGTGCCAGAGACATCCGGGACAGGGAATCCTATGGCTACACCTTC.

The CDR3 is CASSLTRLTYEQYF. The CDR3 bases are TGTGCCAGCAGCTTGACTAGATTAACCTACGAGCAGTACTTC. The chain joins TRBV11-2 to TRBJ2-7, with a possible D match to TRBD2 (6 bases). The CDR3 runs to 14 residues. The germline gives CDR1 SGHAT, CDR2 FQNNGV. V was cut by 3 bases and J by 2 bases, with 11 bases left in between.

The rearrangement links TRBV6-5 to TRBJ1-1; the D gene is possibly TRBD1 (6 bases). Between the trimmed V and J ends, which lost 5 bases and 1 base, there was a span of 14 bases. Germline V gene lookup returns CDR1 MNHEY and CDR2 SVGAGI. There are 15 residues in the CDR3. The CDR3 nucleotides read TGTGCCAGCAGTCGACCGGGACAAGGGAACACTGAAGCTTTCTTT. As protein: CASSRPGQGNTEAFF.

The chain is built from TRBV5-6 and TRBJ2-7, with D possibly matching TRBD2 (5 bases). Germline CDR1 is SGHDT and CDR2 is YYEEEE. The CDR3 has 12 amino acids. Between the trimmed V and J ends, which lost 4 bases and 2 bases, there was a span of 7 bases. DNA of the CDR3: TGTGCCAGCAGCAGGGAGCCCTACGAGCAGTACTTC. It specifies CASSREPYEQYF.

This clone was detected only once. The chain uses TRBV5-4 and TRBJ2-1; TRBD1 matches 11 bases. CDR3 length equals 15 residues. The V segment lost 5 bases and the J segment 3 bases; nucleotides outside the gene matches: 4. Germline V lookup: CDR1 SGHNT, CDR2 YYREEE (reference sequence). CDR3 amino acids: CASSPGTGGYNEQFF. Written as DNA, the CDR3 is TGTGCCAGCAGTCCCGGGACAGGGGGCTACAATGAGCAGTTCTTC.

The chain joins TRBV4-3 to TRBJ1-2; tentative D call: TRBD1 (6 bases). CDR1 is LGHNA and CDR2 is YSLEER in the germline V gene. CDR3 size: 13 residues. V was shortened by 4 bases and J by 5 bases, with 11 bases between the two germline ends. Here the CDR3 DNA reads TGCGCCAGCAGCCCGGAAGGGGGATATGGCTACACCTTC. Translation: CASSPEGGYGYTF.